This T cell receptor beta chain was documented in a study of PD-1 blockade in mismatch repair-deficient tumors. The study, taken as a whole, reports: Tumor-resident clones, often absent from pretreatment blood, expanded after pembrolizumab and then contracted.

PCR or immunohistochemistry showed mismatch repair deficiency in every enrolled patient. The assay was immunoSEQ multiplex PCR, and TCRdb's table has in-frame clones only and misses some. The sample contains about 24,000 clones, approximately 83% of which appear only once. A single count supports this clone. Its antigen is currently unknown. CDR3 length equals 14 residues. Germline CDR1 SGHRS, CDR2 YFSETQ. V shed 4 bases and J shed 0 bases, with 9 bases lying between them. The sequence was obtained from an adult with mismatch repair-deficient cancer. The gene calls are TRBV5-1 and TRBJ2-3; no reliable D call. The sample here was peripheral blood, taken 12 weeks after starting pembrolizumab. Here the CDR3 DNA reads TGCGCCAGCAGCCCTATCCCAAGCACAGATACGCAGTATTTT. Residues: CASSPIPSTDTQYF.